This entry is about one T cell receptor (beta chain). The data originate from a study of control samples from healthy donors and cancer patients. The method was immunoSEQ multiplex PCR; TCRdb's version includes in-frame clones alone and lacks a portion of them. The data show about 120,000 clones, around 94% seen once. V was trimmed by 2 bases and J by 6 bases, leaving 11 bases between them. This CDR3 region has 14 residues. The germline V gene encodes CDR1 SGHTA and CDR2 FQGNSA. This receptor was obtained from a man aged 80 or over with head and neck cancer. The gene calls are TRBV7-2 and TRBJ2-1; D not resolved. Sequenced: PBMCs. CDR3 protein: CASSLLLGINEQFF. As DNA, the CDR3 is TGTGCCAGCAGCTTACTCTTAGGGATCAATGAGCAGTTCTTC.